Presented here are 14 T cell receptor beta chains from one specimen sequenced in a study of naive and memory T cell subsets. A UMI-containing oligonucleotide was joined by 3' ligation to the TCR cDNA template. Ligated cDNA underwent four rounds of PCR with nested alpha and beta constant region primers and SP2. One entry per CDR3 protein results from TCRdb running MiXCR on the UMI-ligation and nested PCR reads. The table includes around 24,000 distinct CDR3 sequences, roughly 5.2% detected once. Material: blood. These receptors were collected from an adult in good health.

This clonotype came up many times. The chain has TRBV11-1 and TRBJ2-1; D might be TRBD2 (5 bases). Germline assignment: CDR1 SGHAT and CDR2 FQDESV (reference sequence). The CDR3 covers 13 residues. The V end was cut by 1 base, the J end by 9 bases, with 10 bases between. CDR3 amino acids: CASSLGVSGEQFF. The CDR3 DNA reads as TGTGCCAGCAGCTTAGGAGTAAGCGGTGAGCAGTTCTTC.

This clonotype was seen ten or more times. V and J are TRBV11-2 and TRBJ2-6; D call uncertain. The CDR3 runs to 15 residues. Per the germline V gene, CDR1 is SGHAT and CDR2 is FQNNGV. V was pared by 6 bases and J by 0 bases, with 9 bases between. CDR3 sequence: CASSFTVSGANVLTF. The CDR3 bases are TGTGCCAGCAGTTTCACAGTCTCTGGGGCCAACGTCCTGACTTTC. Drawing the rest from reference TRBV11-2 and TRBJ2-6, the complete variable domain is EAGVAQSPRYKIIEKRQSVAFWCNPISGHATLYWYQQILGQGPKLLIQFQNNGVVDDSQLPKDRFSAERLKGVDSTLKIQPAKLEDSAVYLCASSFTVSGANVLTFGAGSRLTVL.

This clonotype showed up many times. The V and J genes are TRBV28 and TRBJ2-1, with D tentatively TRBD2 (6 bases). The V end lost 5 bases, the J end lost 3 bases, and 14 bases lay between the germline ends. The CDR3 has 15 amino acids. The germline V gene has CDR1 MDHEN and CDR2 SYDVKM. In DNA form, the CDR3 reads TGTGCCAGCAGTCTCCTTAGCGGATTCTACAATGAGCAGTTCTTC. Translated, it gives CASSLLSGFYNEQFF.

CDR3 DNA: TGTGCCAGCAGTTTCGGGACTCTTACCGGGGAGCTGTTTTTT. Translated, it gives CASSFGTLTGELFF. The chain recombines TRBV2 with TRBJ2-2, with D perhaps matching TRBD2 (6 bases). The germline V gene encodes CDR1 SNHLY and CDR2 FYNNEI. Trimming shortened V by 5 bases and J by 5 bases, and 12 bases separated the two germline ends. The CDR3 spans 14 residues.

This chain links TRBV19 with TRBJ2-1; TRBD2 might be the D (6 bases). The V and J ends lost 3 bases and 2 bases respectively, with 23 bases between them. Germline lookup yields CDR1 LNHDA and CDR2 SQIVND (reference sequence). The CDR3 covers 19 residues. The chain's CDR3 is CASSIRRWEDLKTYNEQFF. CDR3 DNA: TGTGCCAGTAGTATCCGTAGGTGGGAGGACCTGAAAACCTACAATGAGCAGTTCTTC.

The V and J genes are TRBV19 and TRBJ2-2, with D possibly matching TRBD1 (5 bases). Trimming removed 6 bases from V and 4 bases from J, with 15 bases in between. The germline V gene encodes CDR1 LNHDA and CDR2 SQIVND (reference sequence). This CDR3 has 15 amino acids. CDR3 in DNA: TGTGCCAGTAGCCCAGGGCGGATTTTCACCGGGGAGCTGTTTTTT. Residues: CASSPGRIFTGELFF.

The chain combines TRBV5-1 with TRBJ2-7; 10 positions agree with TRBD2. V was clipped by 4 bases and J by 2 bases; unmatched bases: 6. The germline CDR1 and CDR2 sequences are SGHRS and YFSETQ. The CDR3 is made up of 15 amino acids. Written as DNA, the CDR3 is TGCGCCAGCAGCCCTGGGACTAGCGATGCCTACGAGCAGTACTTC. Protein: CASSPGTSDAYEQYF.

Many counts were recorded for this clonotype. The chain joins TRBV20-1 to TRBJ2-5; D not resolved. Germline V lookup: CDR1 DFQATT, CDR2 SNEGSKA (reference sequence). This CDR3 spans 13 amino acids. Between the trimmed V and J ends, which lost 3 bases and 1 base, there was a span of 9 bases. The CDR3 nucleotides read TGCAGTGCTAGTATTCCCCCCCAAGAGACCCAGTACTTC. Translated, it gives CSASIPPQETQYF.

In this sample, this clonotype turned up many times. This chain uses TRBV12-3 or TRBV12-4 with TRBJ1-5; 7 bases are shared with TRBD1. J gave up 0 bases and V 0 bases, and 2 bases lay outside the gene matches. The CDR3 is 16 residues long. The CDR3 DNA sequence: TGTGCCAGCAGTTTAGCCGGGACAGTTAGCAATCAGCCCCAGCATTTT. Protein sequence: CASSLAGTVSNQPQHF.

This clonotype was counted many times. The J gene is TRBJ1-1, the V gene TRBV29-1; TRBD1 agrees at 7 bases. The CDR3 covers 13 residues. V was clipped by 3 bases and J by 4 bases; unmatched bases: 5. CDR1 is SQVTM, CDR2 ANQGSEA, per germline. CDR3 sequence (DNA): TGCAGCGTTGACCAAGGGGGCGGCACTGAAGCTTTCTTT. This sequence encodes CSVDQGGGTEAFF.

This clonotype has at least ten counts. The J gene is TRBJ1-3, the V gene TRBV6-5; no definite D call. This CDR3 region has 12 residues. Germline assignment: CDR1 MNHEY and CDR2 SVGAGI. V was cut by 6 bases and J by 1 base, with 4 bases left in between. CDR3 amino acids: CASRGSGNTIYF. Here the CDR3 DNA reads TGTGCCAGCAGAGGGTCTGGAAACACCATATATTTT.

This clonotype was counted ten times or more. CDR3 loop: CASSSSSVSSYEQYF. The CDR3 DNA reads TGTGCCAGCAGCTCCTCATCCGTCAGCTCCTACGAGCAGTACTTC. The chain links TRBV7-9 to TRBJ2-7; no reliable D call. Trimming took 4 bases from V and 0 from J, leaving 13 bases between them. CDR3 size: 15 residues. CDR1 is SEHNR and CDR2 is FQNEAQ in the germline V gene (reference sequence).

In its sample, this clonotype was seen many times. This chain connects TRBV20-1 to TRBJ2-1, with 12 nucleotides matching TRBD2. The V and J ends lost 5 bases and 0 bases, in that order; junction bases with no gene match: 17. CDR1 and CDR2 (germline): DFQATT, SNEGSKA (reference sequence). This CDR3 is built from 20 residues. DNA for the CDR3: TGCAGTGCTTCCCTAGCGGGAGGGCCCAGGGTCCAGTTCTCCTACAATGAGCAGTTCTTC. Encoded protein: CSASLAGGPRVQFSYNEQFF.

This clonotype was seen ten or more times. This chain links TRBV27 with TRBJ1-1, with TRBD1 as a possible D gene (5 bases). The V gene's germline CDR1 is MNHEY and CDR2 SMNVEV (reference sequence). V was clipped by 5 bases and J by 10 bases, with 14 bases between them. The CDR3 runs 12 residues. The CDR3, as DNA: TGTGCCAGCAGTCCACGGGCGGGGGGAGCTTTCTTT. Its translation: CASSPRAGGAFF.